The clone carrying this T cell receptor beta chain was seen more than once but under ten times. Its antigen is undetermined. Unique molecular identifiers were incorporated when the TCRbeta library was constructed. MiXCR, run by TCRdb on the PCR reads, gives a single entry per CDR3 protein. Altogether about 460,000 distinct CDR3 sequences are present, roughly 11% being singletons, with the ten largest covering around 15%. This entry comes from a study of T-cell reconstitution after alpha-beta-depleted transplantation in children. Overall study results and limits: T-cell numbers and diversity, one year after transplant, stemmed largely from T cells that were newly produced. Alpha-beta T cells present about two months after transplant were reported to originate from several hundred expanded graft clones.

The V and J ends lost 2 bases and 2 bases, in that order; junction bases with no gene match: 10. There are 17 residues in the CDR3. The germline V gene encodes CDR1 SGHRS and CDR2 YFSETQ. The chain joins TRBV5-1 to TRBJ2-5; 9 bases are shared with TRBD1. The sequencing here drew on PBMCs, mostly from graft donor cells, taken 180 days after TCRalphabeta/CD19-depleted stem cell transplant. This TCR came from a female patient between 2 and 15 years old who had a stem cell transplant for aplastic anemia, so the T cells may come from the graft donor. Written as DNA, the CDR3 is TGCGCCAGCAGCTTAGGTCCGACAGGGGGATTTCAAGAGACCCAGTACTTC. Encoded protein: CASSLGPTGGFQETQYF. Using reference TRBV5-1 and TRBJ2-5 for the parts outside the CDR3, the full variable domain is KAGVTQTPRYLIKTRGQQVTLSCSPISGHRSVSWYQQTPGQGLQFLFEYFSETQRNKGNFPGRFSGRQFSNSRSEMNVSTLELGDSALYLCASSLGPTGGFQETQYFGPGTRLLVL.